A single sample is the source of the 7 T cell receptor beta chains below, sequenced in a study of T cell changes during pregnancy in multiple sclerosis. Produced via immunoSEQ multiplex PCR; TCRdb's table is partial and in-frame only. The table lists some 30,000 clones, approximately 90% of them singletons, with around 10% in the top ten. This specimen was CD8+ T cells from peripheral blood mononuclear cells, taken in the third trimester of pregnancy. Source of these receptors: a female donor with multiple sclerosis, enrolled in a pregnancy study.

This chain joins TRBV9 and TRBJ1-1; D uncertain. Germline values: CDR1 SGDLS, CDR2 YYNGEE. The CDR3 loop spans 14 amino acids. The V end lost 0 bases, the J end lost 3 bases, and 9 bases lay between the germline ends. CDR3 bases: TGTGCCAGCAGCGTAGGAGAGGCCTACACTGAAGCTTTCTTT. It translates to CASSVGEAYTEAFF.

The chain carries TRBV2 and TRBJ1-1; 8 nucleotides match TRBD1. The CDR3 runs to 13 residues. Germline V gives CDR1 SNHLY, CDR2 FYNNEI. V shed 11 bases, J shed 4 bases, and the junction held 9 bases outside the gene matches. In DNA, the CDR3 is TGTGCCCCAGGGGGCCGCCAGGGCACTGAAGCTTTCTTT. Protein: CAPGGRQGTEAFF.

This clone was detected once. This rearrangement joins TRBV14 to TRBJ2-2; 11 bases fit TRBD1. This CDR3 contains 16 residues. With V trimmed by 3 bases and J by 0 bases, 0 bases remained unmatched. Germline V gives CDR1 SGHDN, CDR2 FVKESK. The CDR3 bases are TGTGCCAGCAGCCAGGACAGGGGGCCGAACACCGGGGAGCTGTTTTTT. Protein: CASSQDRGPNTGELFF.

CDR3 nucleotides: TGTGCCAGCAGCTCCATGGCAGGGGGCTACAATGAGCAGTTCTTC. Its translation: CASSSMAGGYNEQFF. This sequence joins TRBV7-3 and TRBJ2-1, with 7 bases that match TRBD1. This CDR3 spans 15 amino acids. Germline V CDR1 and CDR2: SGHTA, FQGTGA. Losses at the gene ends were 4 bases for V and 3 bases for J; bases not matched to a gene: 6. The entire variable domain, with the rest obtained from reference TRBV7-3 and TRBJ2-1, is as follows: GAGVSQTPSNKVTEKGKYVELRCDPISGHTALYWYRQSLGQGPEFLIYFQGTGAADDSGLPNDRFFAVRPEGSVSTLKIQRTERGDSAVYLCASSSMAGGYNEQFFGPGTRLTVL.

The genes are TRBV5-8 and TRBJ1-1, with unresolved D. From germline, CDR1 is SGHTS and CDR2 YDEGEE. Trimming took off 1 base at V and 0 bases at J, with 7 bases between the two ends. This CDR3 is built from 14 residues. The CDR3 sequence: CASSLFGLNTEAFF. The CDR3 nucleotides read TGTGCCAGCAGCTTGTTCGGTTTGAACACTGAAGCTTTCTTT.

The chain is built from TRBV2 and TRBJ1-2, with 9 bases lining up with TRBD1. CDR3 length: 14 amino acids. Trimming at V came to 9 bases and at J to 0 bases, leaving 5 bases not matched to a gene. Germline V gene lookup returns CDR1 SNHLY and CDR2 FYNNEI. CDR3 loop: CASSQGATNYGYTF. The CDR3 bases are TGTGCCAGTTCACAGGGGGCCACTAACTATGGCTACACCTTC.

The DNA of the CDR3 is TGCGCCAGCAGCCAAGGAACGGGAGGGCGGAACATTCAGTACTTC. Translated: CASSQGTGGRNIQYF. This chain connects TRBV4-1 to TRBJ2-4; TRBD2 agrees at 8 bases. Per the germline V gene, CDR1 is MGHRA and CDR2 is YSYEKL. This CDR3 contains 15 residues. The trim removed 1 base at V and 7 bases at J, leaving 6 bases unmatched.